The present entry profiles one TCR beta chain with its context. The sample originates from a study of technical replicates of blood from several donors. The CDR3 totals 13 residues. V gave up 8 bases and J gave up 4 bases; unmatched junction bases: 4. Germline V CDR1 and CDR2: ENHRY, SYGVKD. The protocol was immunoSEQ multiplex PCR, while the TCRdb copy is restricted to in-frame clones and leaves out a portion. The data show approximately 85,000 clones, 92% seen once. Input material: T cells isolated from PBMCs. The source is a human donor in good health. The gene calls are TRBV10-3 and TRBJ2-1, with 8 bases fitting TRBD1. CDR3 in amino acids: CAIHGQGYNEQFF. For the CDR3, the DNA is TGTGCCATCCACGGACAGGGATACAATGAGCAGTTCTTC.